The present TCR beta chain was sequenced within a study of T-cell memory formation after mild COVID-19. Overall study findings and caveats: Pre-infection memory contained some responding clones, which suggested that cross-reactive memory had joined.

Turning to this clonotype: What it binds is not known.

Trimming removed 6 bases from V and 1 base from J, with 12 bases in between. Per the germline V gene, CDR1 is DFQATT and CDR2 is SNEGSKA (reference sequence). The CDR3 consists of 13 residues. TCRdb processed the 5' RACE reads anew with MiXCR; each CDR3 protein has one entry. The sample has roughly 510,000 distinct CDR3 sequences; roughly 17% are singletons. Sequenced material: PBMCs or a T cell subset sorted from them (not recorded which). The receptor comes from an adult woman who had mild COVID-19 (a few samples of this study predate the infection). Cell type and time point are not known. This chain links TRBV20-1 with TRBJ2-5; D is undetermined. CDR3 DNA sequence: TGCAGTGCGGACGGGCGGTTCCAAGAGACCCAGTACTTC. Amino acids: CSADGRFQETQYF.